What follows are 31 T cell receptor beta chains derived from one specimen sequenced in a study of siplizumab effects on memory and regulatory T cells. Assay used: immunoSEQ multiplex PCR; TCRdb lists only in-frame clones, some missing. The sample comprises about 82,000 clones, roughly 87% of which are singletons, and less than 2% rests with the top ten. The sequenced sample consisted of Tregs sorted from blood. The receptors were sampled from a human donor in good health.

A note on this clone: Additional DNA sequences in this sample encode the identical CDR3. V and J are TRBV5-1 and TRBJ1-1, with no clear D. The CDR3 loop spans 13 amino acids. V lost 0 bases, J lost 5 bases, and 8 bases lay in between. Germline V gene lookup returns CDR1 SGHRS and CDR2 YFSETQ. CDR3 amino acids: CASSLGTGTEAFF. The DNA of the CDR3 is TGCGCCAGCAGCTTGGGGACGGGAACTGAAGCTTTCTTT.

The chain carries TRBV15 and TRBJ2-1; D is ambiguous. There are 13 residues in the CDR3. CDR1 is LNHNV, CDR2 YYDKDF, per germline (reference sequence). The V end was cut by 5 bases, the J end by 6 bases, with 11 bases between. CDR3 nucleotide sequence: TGTGCCACCAGCCCCTTCCTAGGCAATGAGCAGTTCTTC. This codes for CATSPFLGNEQFF.

This clone ranks as medium-sized. CDR3 sequence (DNA): TGTGCCAGCAGTGGCCGGCAGGGAAGCAATCAGCCCCAGCATTTT. Its protein product is CASSGRQGSNQPQHF. This chain connects TRBV2 to TRBJ1-5; a weak D match, TRBD1 (5 bases). The CDR3 sequence is 15 residues long. V dropped 4 bases and J dropped 1 base, with 11 bases sitting between them. Per germline, CDR1 SNHLY and CDR2 FYNNEI.

The rearrangement links TRBV11-2 to TRBJ2-2; D is unclear. CDR1 is SGHAT, CDR2 FQNNGV, per germline. V was clipped by 3 bases and J by 5 bases, with 7 bases between them. The CDR3 contains 13 residues. The chain's CDR3 is CASSFTPTGELFF. CDR3 bases: TGTGCCAGCAGCTTCACTCCAACCGGGGAGCTGTTTTTT.

V usage is TRBV5-6 and J usage is TRBJ2-7; D may be TRBD1 or TRBD2 (6 bases each). The CDR3 sequence is 13 residues long. Germline CDR1 SGHDT, CDR2 YYEEEE. V lost 4 bases to trimming and J lost 0 bases, with 8 bases between them. The chain's CDR3 is CASSRGLSYEQYF. CDR3 nucleotide sequence: TGTGCCAGCAGCCGGGGGCTCTCCTACGAGCAGTACTTC.

This chain links TRBV11-2 with TRBJ2-3, with 7 bases identical to TRBD2. V was pared by 5 bases and J by 6 bases, with 5 bases of the junction left unmatched. Germline CDR1 SGHAT, CDR2 FQNNGV. The CDR3 has 13 amino acids. The CDR3 DNA reads TGTGCCAGCAGCGCGGGGACTATCGATACGCAGTATTTT. Translation gives CASSAGTIDTQYF.

This sequence joins TRBV28 and TRBJ1-2; 11 bases agree with TRBD1. The CDR3 extends over 12 amino acids. V lost 5 bases to trimming and J lost 7 bases; unmatched junction nucleotides: 0. Germline V gives CDR1 MDHEN, CDR2 SYDVKM. Here the CDR3 DNA reads TGTGCCAGCAGTGGGACAGGGGGTGGCTACACCTTC. It is translated as CASSGTGGGYTF.

CDR3 loop: CASSRTGTSGLYEQYF. The CDR3 coding sequence is TGCGCCAGCAGCAGAACCGGGACTAGCGGGCTCTACGAGCAGTACTTC. This chain connects TRBV5-1 to TRBJ2-7, with 12 bases matching TRBD2. The germline V gene encodes CDR1 SGHRS and CDR2 YFSETQ. The CDR3 has 16 amino acids. V dropped 4 bases and J dropped 3; count of bases not matched to a gene: 8.

The chain couples TRBV7-2 to TRBJ2-3, with 8 bases fitting TRBD2. Germline-derived CDR1 and CDR2 are SGHTA and FQGNSA. Trimming at V came to 2 bases and at J to 4 bases, leaving 2 bases not matched to a gene. This CDR3 comprises 14 residues. The CDR3 region has the DNA TGTGCCAGCAGCTTACGGCGGGGGGCAGATACGCAGTATTTT. This codes for CASSLRRGADTQYF.

V is TRBV15 and J is TRBJ2-6, with D possibly being TRBD1 (6 bases). Between the trimmed V and J ends, which lost 4 bases and 2 bases, there was a span of 12 bases. This CDR3 contains 16 residues. CDR1 and CDR2 (germline): LNHNV, YYDKDF (reference sequence). In DNA, the CDR3 is TGTGCCACCAGCACAGCCTACAGGGCTGGGGCCAACGTCCTGACTTTC. This encodes CATSTAYRAGANVLTF.

The rearrangement uses TRBV11-2 and TRBJ2-5; D uncertain. The CDR3 runs to 11 residues. The germline V gene has CDR1 SGHAT and CDR2 FQNNGV. Deletions cut 6 bases from V and 3 bases from J, with 5 bases between. The CDR3 DNA follows: TGTGCCAGCAGTTCCAAAGAGACCCAGTACTTC. Protein sequence: CASSSKETQYF.

Only one count was recorded for this clone. CDR3 coding DNA: TGCGCCAGCAGCTTGGTCACCGAGAATTCACCCCTCCACTTT. This codes for CASSLVTENSPLHF. This sequence joins TRBV5-1 and TRBJ1-6; the D is unclear. This CDR3 has 14 amino acids. The germline gives CDR1 SGHRS, CDR2 YFSETQ. Between the trimmed V and J ends, which lost 0 bases and 7 bases, there was a span of 8 bases.

The DNA of the CDR3 is TGTGCCAGCAGCTTGTGGGACAGGACGAATCAGCCCCAGCATTTT. The encoded protein is CASSLWDRTNQPQHF. The V call is TRBV5-6, the J call TRBJ1-5; 8 bases match TRBD1. The CDR3 is made up of 15 amino acids. The junction had 4 bases not matched to a gene; V was cut back by 1 base and J by 4 bases. CDR1 and CDR2 from the germline V gene are SGHDT and YYEEEE.

V gene TRBV4-3 combines with J gene TRBJ2-7; a weak D match, TRBD2 (7 bases). The CDR3 runs 15 residues. Germline CDR1 and CDR2: LGHNA and YSLEER. The V end was cut by 0 bases, the J end by 3 bases, with 12 bases between. The CDR3 bases are TGCGCCAGCAGCCAAGAATCCGGGGGGCTCTACGAGCAGTACTTC. Translated, it gives CASSQESGGLYEQYF.

The chain recombines TRBV11-2 with TRBJ2-3; 11 positions match TRBD2. The J segment lost 1 base and the V segment lost 4 bases, leaving 1 base of the junction unmatched. The V gene's germline CDR1 is SGHAT and CDR2 FQNNGV. This CDR3 spans 15 amino acids. The CDR3 reads CASSSTSGGTDTQYF. CDR3 DNA sequence: TGTGCCAGCAGCTCGACTAGCGGGGGCACAGATACGCAGTATTTT.

The J gene is TRBJ1-2, the V gene TRBV27; the match to TRBD1 covers 9 bases. The germline CDR1 and CDR2 sequences are MNHEY and SMNVEV (reference sequence). The CDR3 contains 18 residues. Trimming at V came to 8 bases and at J to 3 bases, leaving 19 bases not matched to a gene. The CDR3 DNA sequence: TGTGCCAGCGGGAGGGAAGGTTGGGGACAGGGCTGGGACTATGGCTACACCTTC. Translation gives CASGREGWGQGWDYGYTF.

This clone has just one count. The chain joins TRBV25-1 to TRBJ2-2; D may be TRBD2 (6 bases). V lost 1 base to trimming and J lost 0 bases, with 15 bases between them. This CDR3 has 18 residues. CDR1 and CDR2 from the germline V gene are MGHDK and SYGVNS. The CDR3 sequence is CASSELLTGLSNTGELFF. CDR3 nucleotide sequence: TGTGCCAGCAGTGAATTACTGACGGGACTCTCGAACACCGGGGAGCTGTTTTTT.

The rearrangement links TRBV6-6 to TRBJ1-2, with 8 bases matching TRBD1. Trimming removed 2 bases from V and 2 bases from J; junction bases left unmatched: 7. The germline gives CDR1 MNHNY, CDR2 SVGAGI (reference sequence). This CDR3 region has 16 residues. CDR3 nucleotide sequence: TGTGCCAGCAGTTACCCCCGGACAGGGAACAACTATGGCTACACCTTC. Translated, it gives CASSYPRTGNNYGYTF.

This chain joins TRBV19 and TRBJ2-5; D perhaps matches TRBD1 (6 bases). The V end lost 2 bases, the J end lost 7 bases, and 11 bases lay between the germline ends. The germline V gene has CDR1 LNHDA and CDR2 SQIVND (reference sequence). The CDR3 covers 13 residues. The CDR3 DNA follows: TGTGCCAGTAGTATACGACAGGTCGCGACCCAGTACTTC. Translation: CASSIRQVATQYF.

The chain is built from TRBV6-1 and TRBJ1-2; 7 bases match TRBD1. Trimming cost V 4 bases and J 8 bases; bases outside gene matches: 4. The germline CDR1 and CDR2 sequences are MNHNS and SASEGT. CDR3 length equals 12 residues. The CDR3 reads CASSAQGQGYTF. In DNA form, the CDR3 reads TGTGCCAGCAGTGCACAGGGACAGGGCTACACCTTC.

The genes are TRBV5-1 and TRBJ1-1, with 9 bases identical to TRBD1. CDR3 length: 16 residues. Germline V gives CDR1 SGHRS, CDR2 YFSETQ. V trimming: 2 bases; J trimming: 0 bases; junction bases outside the gene matches: 5. CDR3 region: CASSLGGTGLNTEAFF. In nucleotides, the CDR3 is TGCGCCAGCAGCTTAGGTGGGACAGGGCTGAACACTGAAGCTTTCTTT. The full variable domain, completed using reference TRBV5-1 and TRBJ1-1, is KAGVTQTPRYLIKTRGQQVTLSCSPISGHRSVSWYQQTPGQGLQFLFEYFSETQRNKGNFPGRFSGRQFSNSRSEMNVSTLELGDSALYLCASSLGGTGLNTEAFFGQGTRLTVV.

This clone came up once. The chain recombines TRBV7-9 with TRBJ1-4, with D perhaps TRBD1 (5 bases). This CDR3 comprises 16 residues. Germline loops: CDR1 SEHNR, CDR2 FQNEAQ (reference sequence). The V end lost 5 bases, the J end lost 5 bases, and 18 bases lay between the germline ends. In DNA, the CDR3 is TGTGCCAGCAGCCGCTTCCAAGGGACGGGAAATGAAAAACTGTTTTTT. Residues: CASSRFQGTGNEKLFF.

The rearrangement links TRBV27 to TRBJ1-6; perhaps TRBD1 as D (6 bases). With 2 bases removed from V and 8 bases from J, the gap between germline ends came to 10 bases. Germline loops: CDR1 MNHEY, CDR2 SMNVEV (reference sequence). The CDR3 contains 14 residues. The DNA for the CDR3 is TGTGCCAGCAGTTTAGTGGGGGCCGATTCACCCCTCCACTTT. This codes for CASSLVGADSPLHF.

The CDR3: CASITDRGNEQFF. CDR3 DNA sequence: TGTGCCAGCATAACGGACAGGGGAAATGAGCAGTTCTTC. The chain couples TRBV2 to TRBJ2-1, with 9 bases that match TRBD1. CDR1 and CDR2 (germline): SNHLY, FYNNEI. The CDR3 consists of 13 residues. The J segment lost 7 bases and the V segment lost 7 bases, leaving 5 bases of the junction unmatched.

The rearrangement links TRBV7-2 to TRBJ2-3; D remains unclear. Germline loops: CDR1 SGHTA, CDR2 FQGNSA. V lost 5 bases to trimming and J lost 6 bases, with 9 bases between them. There are 12 residues in the CDR3. CDR3 coding DNA: TGTGCCAGCAGCCAGGTTATGGATACGCAGTATTTT. Encoded protein: CASSQVMDTQYF.

In this sample, this clone turned up once. The gene calls are TRBV19 and TRBJ1-5; D gene unclear. The CDR3 is 13 amino acids. The V gene's germline CDR1 is LNHDA and CDR2 SQIVND (reference sequence). Trimming shortened V by 4 bases and J by 7 bases, and 11 bases separated the two germline ends. The chain's CDR3 is CASSTGMGQPQHF. CDR3 nucleotides: TGTGCCAGTAGTACAGGTATGGGGCAGCCCCAGCATTTT.

V gene TRBV7-9 combines with J gene TRBJ1-3, with D perhaps matching TRBD1 (5 bases). The CDR3 is made up of 16 amino acids. Germline CDR1 reads SEHNR; CDR2 reads FQNEAQ (reference sequence). Trimming took 6 bases from V and 0 from J, leaving 15 bases between them. The CDR3 reads CASRDRGPDSGNTIYF. CDR3 nucleotide sequence: TGTGCCAGCAGAGACCGGGGACCCGACTCTGGAAACACCATATATTTT.

The J gene is TRBJ1-1, the V gene TRBV5-1; D is unresolved. The germline V gene encodes CDR1 SGHRS and CDR2 YFSETQ. The V end was cut by 0 bases, the J end by 1 base, with 13 bases between. The length of the CDR3 is 16 residues. The CDR3 DNA follows: TGCGCCAGCAGCTTGGGGGAGGTCCCCTGGAACACTGAAGCTTTCTTT. The encoded protein is CASSLGEVPWNTEAFF. Drawing the rest from reference TRBV5-1 and TRBJ1-1, the complete variable domain is KAGVTQTPRYLIKTRGQQVTLSCSPISGHRSVSWYQQTPGQGLQFLFEYFSETQRNKGNFPGRFSGRQFSNSRSEMNVSTLELGDSALYLCASSLGEVPWNTEAFFGQGTRLTVV.

This chain connects TRBV11-2 to TRBJ2-7; 9 positions match TRBD2. V lost 3 bases, J lost 0 bases, and 3 bases stayed unmatched. Germline V gives CDR1 SGHAT, CDR2 FQNNGV. CDR3 length equals 15 residues. The DNA for the CDR3 is TGTGCCAGCAGCTTCGCGGGGGGGCCCTCCTACGAGCAGTACTTC. It codes for CASSFAGGPSYEQYF.

The chain couples TRBV27 to TRBJ2-1; D is perhaps TRBD1 (5 bases). This CDR3 has 16 residues. Germline V gene data show CDR1 as MNHEY and CDR2 as SMNVEV (reference sequence). Trimming stripped 6 bases from V and 2 bases from J, with 17 bases between. The CDR3 loop is CASSLGGTGAYNEQFF. CDR3 DNA sequence: TGTGCCAGCAGCTTGGGCGGCACAGGAGCCTACAATGAGCAGTTCTTC.

This chain links TRBV12-5 with TRBJ1-4; perhaps TRBD1 as D (6 bases). Germline V gene lookup returns CDR1 LGHNT and CDR2 FRNRAP. The V end lost 6 bases, the J end lost 8 bases, and 16 bases lay between the germline ends. The CDR3 is 14 residues long. The CDR3 DNA reads as TGTGCTAGTGGGCCCGGGGACACGTCGGAAAAACTGTTTTTT. It yields the protein CASGPGDTSEKLFF.